The 11 T cell receptor beta chains in this list originate from one sample, sequenced in a study of cytomegalovirus exposure and HLA in healthy donors. Both 60 Vbeta primers and 13 Jbeta primers went into the PCR. Measured with immunoSEQ multiplex PCR; TCRdb has only the in-frame clones, and not every one. The sample holds approximately 180,000 clones, around nine tenths seen once. The specimen sequenced was PBMCs. Every receptor here comes from a woman under 30 in good health and CMV-seronegative.

The rearrangement uses TRBV30 and TRBJ2-2; TRBD1 aligns across 7 bases. Germline V gene data show CDR1 as GTSNPN and CDR2 as SVGIG (reference sequence). The CDR3 is made up of 15 amino acids. V dropped 5 bases and J dropped 6; count of bases not matched to a gene: 12. The DNA of the CDR3 is TGTGCCTGGGCATTCACAGGGGTGTATGCCGGGGAGCTGTTTTTT. It yields the protein CAWAFTGVYAGELFF. The full variable domain, rest sourced from reference TRBV30 and TRBJ2-2, is SQTIHQWPATLVQPVGSPLSLECTVEGTSNPNLYWYRQAAGRGLQLLFYSVGIGQISSEVPQNLSASRPQDRQFILSSKKLLLSDSGFYLCAWAFTGVYAGELFFGEGSRLTVL.

The V gene is TRBV7-9, the J gene TRBJ2-1, with 7 bases identical to TRBD2. The CDR3 loop spans 17 amino acids. CDR1 SEHNR and CDR2 FQNEAQ come from the germline V gene (reference sequence). After removal of 0 bases from V and 7 bases from J, the junction contained 12 bases not matched to a gene. CDR3 bases: TGTGCCAGCAGCTTAGCCCTTGGGCGGGGGAGAAATAATGAGCAGTTCTTC. This gives the protein CASSLALGRGRNNEQFF. Together with reference TRBV7-9 and TRBJ2-1, the CDR3 gives the full variable domain: DTGVSQNPRHKITKRGQNVTFRCDPISEHNRLYWYRQTLGQGPEFLTYFQNEAQLEKSRLLSDRFSAERPKGSFSTLEIQRTEQGDSAMYLCASSLALGRGRNNEQFFGPGTRLTVL.

The rearrangement joins TRBV7-6 to TRBJ2-1; D ambiguous. Germline V gene lookup returns CDR1 SGHVS and CDR2 FNYEAQ. The CDR3 runs 14 residues. V lost 5 bases and J 4 bases, leaving 12 bases between the germline ends. CDR3 amino acids: CASSLRVTYNEQFF. CDR3 coding DNA: TGTGCCAGCAGCCTACGGGTCACTTACAATGAGCAGTTCTTC.

The J gene is TRBJ2-7, the V gene TRBV5-1, with D unclear. CDR3 length equals 12 residues. Trimming took off 1 base at V and 6 bases at J, with 8 bases between the two ends. Per germline, CDR1 SGHRS and CDR2 YFSETQ. CDR3 residues: CASSLTVTEQYF. Here the CDR3 DNA reads TGCGCCAGCAGCTTGACAGTGACCGAGCAGTACTTC.

This sequence joins TRBV6-5 and TRBJ1-4; a weak D match, TRBD1 (5 bases). This CDR3 has 15 amino acids. The germline V and J ends were trimmed by 2 bases and 7 bases, with 14 bases remaining between them. From germline, CDR1 is MNHEY and CDR2 SVGAGI. In DNA, the CDR3 is TGTGCCAGCAGTTACAACGGACGGAGGGGTGAAAAACTGTTTTTT. Protein product: CASSYNGRRGEKLFF.

In its sample, this clone was seen once. The V gene is TRBV6-5, the J gene TRBJ1-2; D uncertain. The CDR3 is 16 residues long. Germline lookup yields CDR1 MNHEY and CDR2 SVGAGI. V lost 0 bases and J 3 bases, leaving 14 bases between the germline ends. Here the CDR3 reads CASSYSRTSPDYGYTF. DNA for the CDR3: TGTGCCAGCAGTTACTCCCGGACTTCTCCGGACTATGGCTACACCTTC.

The V gene is TRBV21-1, the J gene TRBJ2-7; TRBD2, the table's D call, was not compared with the DNA. TRBV21-1 is described as a pseudogene. The CDR3 is made up of 14 amino acids. For the CDR3, the DNA is TGTGCCAGCAGCAAACCGGGAGGGTCCTACGAGCAGTACTTC. It yields the protein CASSKPGGSYEQYF.

The J gene is TRBJ2-3, the V gene TRBV9; 8 positions match TRBD2. V lost 4 bases and J lost 3; bases outside the gene matches: 10. CDR1 is SGDLS and CDR2 is YYNGEE in the germline V gene. The CDR3 has 16 residues. The CDR3 loop is CASSLSGGYLTDTQYF. The DNA for the CDR3 is TGTGCCAGCAGCCTCAGCGGGGGTTACCTGACAGATACGCAGTATTTT.

V is TRBV21-1 and J is TRBJ1-2; the table assigns TRBD1, which was not confirmed against the DNA. TRBV21-1 is assigned pseudogene status. The CDR3 extends over 10 amino acids. CDR3 coding DNA: TGTGCCAGCAGCTCCAGGGGCTACACCTTC. Encoded protein: CASSSRGYTF.

CDR3 in DNA: TGCAGCGTGGGGCCACTAGCGGGGAATGAGCAGTTCTTC. Its translation: CSVGPLAGNEQFF. The chain has TRBV29-1 and TRBJ2-1; 10 bases agree with TRBD2. Germline loops: CDR1 SQVTM, CDR2 ANQGSEA. V shed 6 bases and J 7 bases; nucleotides not matched to a gene: 6. This CDR3 has 13 residues.

This chain uses TRBV18 with TRBJ1-1; D might be TRBD1 (5 bases). The CDR3 is made up of 15 amino acids. V was cut by 3 bases and J by 1 base, with 12 bases left in between. Germline CDR1 KGHSH, CDR2 LQKENI. Written as DNA, the CDR3 is TGTGCCAGCTCACCGCCAGGGTTGGCGAACACTGAAGCTTTCTTT. Protein: CASSPPGLANTEAFF.